The next 8 T cell receptor beta chains were all read from a single sample in a study of T-cell reconstitution after alpha-beta-depleted transplantation in children. It was with unique molecular identifiers that the TCRbeta library was prepared. Each CDR3 protein gets one entry after TCRdb re-called the PCR reads with MiXCR. The table includes about 260,000 distinct CDR3 sequences, around 7.8% detected once. The specimen comprised PBMCs, mostly from graft donor cells, sampled 180 days after TCRalphabeta/CD19-depleted stem cell transplant. The receptors here all came from a male patient younger than 18 who had a stem cell transplant for acute lymphoblastic leukemia, so the T cells may come from the graft donor.

Many counts were recorded for this clonotype. The gene calls are TRBV6-2 or TRBV6-3 and TRBJ2-7; either TRBD1 or TRBD2 may fit D (6 bases each). The length of the CDR3 is 15 residues. The germline V gene encodes CDR1 MNHEY and CDR2 SVGEGT. V lost 2 bases to trimming and J lost 6 bases, with 17 bases between them. CDR3 DNA: TGTGCCAGCAGTTACGCCTCTCGAGGGGGGATCGAGCAGTACTTC. Translation: CASSYASRGGIEQYF.

This clonotype was picked up many times. The V and J genes are TRBV20-1 and TRBJ2-2, with a weak D call TRBD1 (5 bases). V lost 4 bases and J lost 5, with 17 bases in between. The CDR3 extends over 15 amino acids. Germline loops: CDR1 DFQATT, CDR2 SNEGSKA (reference sequence). The CDR3 DNA reads as TGCAGTGCTAAGACCCCAGGGAAAAGGACCGGGGAGCTGTTTTTT. It translates to CSAKTPGKRTGELFF.

The chain is built from TRBV19 and TRBJ2-1, with D perhaps matching TRBD1 or TRBD2 (5 bases each). Trimming removed 5 bases at V and 7 bases at J, with 21 bases between. This CDR3 is built from 16 residues. Per germline, CDR1 LNHDA and CDR2 SQIVND (reference sequence). DNA for the CDR3: TGTGCCAGTAGTGTAGGCTTGGCAGGCTGGGGGAATGAGCAGTTCTTC. It yields the protein CASSVGLAGWGNEQFF.

This clonotype was observed many times. This chain uses TRBV28 with TRBJ1-2; 7 nucleotides match TRBD1. The CDR3 extends over 15 amino acids. V lost 3 bases and J lost 7; bases outside the gene matches: 11. CDR1 and CDR2 (germline): MDHEN, SYDVKM. The CDR3 here is CASSLDYRDSLGYTF. CDR3 DNA: TGTGCCAGCAGTTTGGATTACCGGGACAGTCTTGGCTACACCTTC.

This clonotype has at least ten counts. This sequence joins TRBV5-1 and TRBJ2-3; 13 bases are shared with TRBD2. CDR1 is SGHRS and CDR2 is YFSETQ in the germline V gene. This CDR3 has 18 residues. V trimming: 3 bases; J trimming: 2 bases; junction bases outside the gene matches: 9. In DNA, the CDR3 is TGCGCCAGCAGCTCTCGGACTAGCGGGAGAGGGAACACAGATACGCAGTATTTT. This gives the protein CASSSRTSGRGNTDTQYF.

This clonotype occurred many times. V and J are TRBV6-6 and TRBJ2-5; D may be TRBD2 (6 bases). V was clipped by 8 bases and J by 5 bases, with 15 bases between them. The CDR3 is 13 residues long. The V gene's germline CDR1 is MNHNY and CDR2 SVGAGI (reference sequence). The CDR3 sequence is CASSRTSPETQYF. CDR3 in DNA: TGTGCCAGCTCCCGTACTAGCCCCGAGACCCAGTACTTC.

This clonotype was seen just once. A much larger clone lies one base from this, so it may be a read error. The rearrangement uses TRBV27 and TRBJ2-7; D gene unclear. V lost 3 bases, J lost 5 bases, and 17 bases lay in between. The CDR3 loop spans 15 amino acids. Per germline, CDR1 MNHEY and CDR2 SMNVEV (reference sequence). This chain's CDR3 is CASSFRQGVYDEQYF. The CDR3 coding sequence is TGTGCCAGCAGTTTCCGACAAGGCGTCTACGACGAGCAGTACTTC.

The sample holds many counts of this clonotype. V and J are TRBV9 and TRBJ2-3; a possible D gene is TRBD1 (8 bases). V lost 0 bases and J 3 bases, leaving 17 bases between the germline ends. The CDR3 covers 17 residues. Germline CDR1 SGDLS, CDR2 YYNGEE. The CDR3 region is CASSVGQGRGITDTQYF. As DNA, the CDR3 is TGTGCCAGCAGCGTAGGACAGGGGAGGGGTATAACAGATACGCAGTATTTT.